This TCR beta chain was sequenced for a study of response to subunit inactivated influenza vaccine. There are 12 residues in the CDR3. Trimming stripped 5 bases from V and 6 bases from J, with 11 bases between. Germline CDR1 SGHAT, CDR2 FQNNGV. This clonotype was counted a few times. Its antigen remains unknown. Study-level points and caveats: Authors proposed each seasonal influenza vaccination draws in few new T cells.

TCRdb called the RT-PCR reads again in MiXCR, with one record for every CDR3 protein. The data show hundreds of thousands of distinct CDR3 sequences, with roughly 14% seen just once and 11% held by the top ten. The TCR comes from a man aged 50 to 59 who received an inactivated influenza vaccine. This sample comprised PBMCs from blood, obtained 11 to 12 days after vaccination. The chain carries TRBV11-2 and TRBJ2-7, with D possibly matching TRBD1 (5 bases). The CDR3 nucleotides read TGTGCCAGCAGCCACACAGGAATCGAGCAGTACTTC. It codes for CASSHTGIEQYF.